The clone carrying this T cell receptor beta chain is a singleton in its sample. Its cognate antigen is unknown. Other DNA sequences of this sample code for an identical CDR3. Naive CD8 populations comprised CD45RO-negative cells positively selected for CCR7, excluding terminally differentiated effector memory CD45RA+ cells. Produced via immunoSEQ multiplex PCR; TCRdb's table is partial and in-frame only. The sample yields about 2 million clones, approximately 95% seen once. This specimen comes from a study of shared clonotypes between healthy human individuals. Germline-derived CDR1 and CDR2 are SGHDT and YYEEEE. V lost 0 bases to trimming and J lost 7 bases, with 11 bases between them. The CDR3 runs 14 residues. Study-wide results and limits: Rarefaction indicated that sorted-subset sequencing remained incomplete although depth was large.

This clonotype was obtained from a man aged 18 to 30 in good health. This chain uses TRBV5-6 with TRBJ1-5, with D tentatively TRBD1 (5 bases). Material for sequencing was naive CD8+ T cells sorted from blood. The DNA of the CDR3 is TGTGCCAGCAGCTTGGGCGGGGGAGGCCAGCCCCAGCATTTT. Encoded protein: CASSLGGGGQPQHF.